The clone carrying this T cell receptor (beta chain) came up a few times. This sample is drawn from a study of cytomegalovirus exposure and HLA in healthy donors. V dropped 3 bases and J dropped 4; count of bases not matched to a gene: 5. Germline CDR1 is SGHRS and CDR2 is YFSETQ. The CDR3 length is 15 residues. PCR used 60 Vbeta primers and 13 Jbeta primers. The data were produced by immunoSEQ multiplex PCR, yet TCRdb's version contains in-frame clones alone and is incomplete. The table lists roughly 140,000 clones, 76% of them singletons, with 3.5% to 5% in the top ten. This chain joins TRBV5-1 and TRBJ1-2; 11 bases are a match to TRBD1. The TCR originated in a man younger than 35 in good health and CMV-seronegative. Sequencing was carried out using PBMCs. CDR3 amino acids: CASSWTGGLGYGYTF. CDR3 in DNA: TGCGCCAGCAGCTGGACAGGGGGCCTTGGCTATGGCTACACCTTC.